These 2 T cell receptor beta chains share one sample of origin, sequenced in a study of OX40 agonist ivuxolimab in advanced cancers. TCRdb's table, derived via immunoSEQ multiplex PCR, lists solely in-frame clones and lacks some. The table records about 19,000 clones, 79% of them present only once. The sequenced sample was CD4+ or CD8+ T cells sorted from blood, obtained in a trial of the OX40 agonist ivuxolimab. The receptor source for this set is an adult with an advanced solid tumor such as melanoma, head and neck, liver or kidney cancer.

The chain employs TRBV5-1 and TRBJ2-7; the D gene is possibly TRBD1 (5 bases). Germline-derived CDR1 and CDR2 are SGHRS and YFSETQ. The germline V and J ends were trimmed by 5 bases and 1 base, with 10 bases remaining between them. This CDR3 spans 13 amino acids. The CDR3 protein is CASRGHGSYEQYF. CDR3 nucleotides: TGCGCCAGCAGAGGACACGGTTCCTACGAGCAGTACTTC.

The chain combines TRBV13 with TRBJ1-1; D might be TRBD1 (6 bases). Per the germline V gene, CDR1 is PRHDT and CDR2 is FYEKMQ (reference sequence). This CDR3 comprises 16 residues. V gave up 6 bases and J gave up 7 bases, with 24 bases separating them. CDR3 protein: CASSFNLQDRTYEAFF. In nucleotides, the CDR3 is TGTGCCAGCAGTTTCAACCTTCAGGACAGAACCTATGAAGCTTTCTTT.